This TCR beta chain is drawn from a study of a mutant IDH1 vaccine in newly diagnosed glioma. The overall study: It was radiotherapy, temozolomide, or both that patients received previously, with most receiving both. Study-level results: Immune responses arising from the vaccine appeared in about 95% of patients.

Time point in this sample: baseline, week 1 (first vaccination visit). Treatment defined: pre-vaccination baseline after standard-of-care therapy. The donors had new WHO grade 3 or 4 astrocytomas; these were IDH1-mutant and ATRX-lost. Only in-frame clones appear in the TCRdb table, and some are missing; sequencing was by immunoSEQ multiplex PCR. The profile shows more than 50,000 clones, 80% to 90% of them singletons. V was clipped by 5 bases and J by 1 base; unmatched bases: 7. Germline loops: CDR1 KGHSH, CDR2 LQKENI. This CDR3 spans 16 amino acids. With respect to this clone: Its antigen is undetermined.

Sample: PBMCs, taken from a glioma patient treated with radiotherapy, temozolomide or both. The J gene is TRBJ2-5, the V gene TRBV18; 10 bases agree with TRBD1. The clonotype was recovered from a man aged 25-40 years with glioma. The CDR3 is CASSAAGTGAQETQYF. The CDR3, as DNA: TGTGCCAGCTCAGCAGCCGGGACAGGGGCCCAAGAGACCCAGTACTTC.